The clone carrying this T cell receptor beta chain has only one observation. Germline values: CDR1 MNHEY, CDR2 SVGEGT. Deletions cut 2 bases from V and 4 bases from J, with 12 bases between. The CDR3 length is 16 residues. This entry is derived from a study of blood T cell repertoires in COVID-19. Across the study: Sites in the United States, Italy and Spain provided acute and convalescent COVID-19 samples.

In the study's own analysis: Estimates of nucleated cell counts were drawn from the amplification of reference gene primers. Assay: immunoSEQ multiplex PCR; the TCRdb copy retains only in-frame clones and omits some. V and J calls and clone size follow that table, whereas D and trimming were derived from the DNA. The sample yields about 61,000 clones, around nine tenths seen once. The chain has TRBV6-2 or TRBV6-3 and TRBJ1-6, with D uncertain. The clonotype comes from an elderly woman with active COVID-19. The sequenced material came from peripheral blood. CDR3 loop: CASSYLSRRYNSPLHF. Written as DNA, the CDR3 is TGTGCCAGCAGTTACCTCTCAAGGAGGTATAATTCACCCCTCCACTTT.